The 22 T cell receptor beta chains below come from one sample, sequenced in a study of blood T cell repertoires in COVID-19 (dated by TCRdb to the early 2020s). The protocol used for the library was the immunoSEQ multiplex PCR assay. What TCRdb holds here is the immuneACCESS table cut down to in-frame rearrangements. Part of the clones is not present; checked against another copy, under half of the missing clones reflect an unresolved V gene, and the others are unexplained. Across this sample there are 250,000 to 300,000 clones, with roughly 87% seen only once. The ten most abundant clones make up about 1% of the sample. Sequenced: PBMCs or T cells enriched from blood (not recorded which). These receptors came from a woman in her 30s who had recovered from COVID-19.

V usage is TRBV19 and J usage is TRBJ1-5, with 8 bases lining up with TRBD1. The CDR3 extends over 15 amino acids. Germline values: CDR1 LNHDA, CDR2 SQIVND (reference sequence). Trimming took 5 bases from V and 1 from J; bases not matched to a gene: 4. The CDR3 sequence: CASSLRTGSNQPQHF. The CDR3 DNA is TGTGCCAGTAGTCTCAGGACAGGGAGCAATCAGCCCCAGCATTTT.

This chain uses TRBV7-9 with TRBJ1-1; D unresolved. The CDR3 is made up of 14 amino acids. V dropped 1 base and J dropped 3 bases, with 9 bases sitting between them. Germline assignment: CDR1 SEHNR and CDR2 FQNEAQ (reference sequence). CDR3 in amino acids: CASSLGGEYTEAFF. The CDR3 DNA sequence: TGTGCCAGCAGCTTAGGAGGAGAATACACTGAAGCTTTCTTT.

This sequence joins TRBV19 and TRBJ2-3; 8 bases are shared with TRBD2. This CDR3 has 16 residues. V shed 5 bases, J shed 3 bases, and the junction held 10 bases outside the gene matches. From germline, CDR1 is LNHDA and CDR2 SQIVND (reference sequence). The CDR3 nucleotides read TGTGCCAGTAGTGACCCGGGAGGGGTTCGGACAGATACGCAGTATTTT. Translation gives CASSDPGGVRTDTQYF. Looking up the rest from reference TRBV19 and TRBJ2-3 gives the full variable domain: DGGITQSPKYLFRKEGQNVTLSCEQNLNHDAMYWYRQDPGQGLRLIYYSQIVNDFQKGDIAEGYSVSREKKESFPLTVTSAQKNPTAFYLCASSDPGGVRTDTQYFGPGTRLTVL.

The rearrangement uses TRBV6-5 and TRBJ2-7; TRBD2 matches at 10 bases. V was clipped by 4 bases and J by 1 base; unmatched bases: 4. The germline gives CDR1 MNHEY, CDR2 SVGAGI. CDR3 length: 15 amino acids. In nucleotides, the CDR3 is TGTGCCAGCAGTTTACAGCGGGAGGGGTCCTACGAGCAGTACTTC. As protein: CASSLQREGSYEQYF.

In the case of this clone: An end of the junction does not agree with germline; a read error may underlie this. The V and J genes are TRBV29-1 and TRBJ2-1, with TRBD2 matching 12 bases. The CDR3 extends over 20 amino acids. The V gene's germline CDR1 is SQVTM and CDR2 ANQGSEA. CDR3 loop: CSVEPLRLAGAHRSSNEQFF. The CDR3 DNA is TGCAGCGTTGAACCCCTCCGACTAGCGGGAGCACACCGATCCTCCAATGAGCAGTTCTTC.

The chain links TRBV7-9 to TRBJ2-7; D might be TRBD1 (7 bases). Germline CDR1 and CDR2: SEHNR and FQNEAQ (reference sequence). V was trimmed by 5 bases and J by 3 bases, leaving 14 bases between them. The CDR3 has 14 residues. CDR3 bases: TGTGCCAGCAGCCAGACAGGGACTGGCTACGAGCAGTACTTC. It encodes CASSQTGTGYEQYF.

V usage is TRBV28 and J usage is TRBJ1-2, with D uncertain. Between the trimmed V and J ends, which lost 5 bases and 4 bases, there was a span of 23 bases. Germline loops: CDR1 MDHEN, CDR2 SYDVKM. CDR3 length equals 17 residues. The CDR3 DNA reads as TGTGCCAGCAGTCCCGCCGCGGGGAGGGTAGATGTCTATGGCTACACCTTC. Translating it yields CASSPAAGRVDVYGYTF.

The rearrangement joins TRBV5-1 to TRBJ2-7; weak D call: TRBD1 (6 bases). This CDR3 comprises 15 residues. Trimming pared 0 bases from V and 5 bases from J, leaving 15 bases between. Germline lookup yields CDR1 SGHRS and CDR2 YFSETQ. The CDR3 nucleotides read TGCGCCAGCAGCTTGGCGGACAGAATCTTTGACGAGCAGTACTTC. Translating gives CASSLADRIFDEQYF.

This clone appeared once. DNA of the CDR3: TGTGCCAGCAGCAAACAGGGAGCGGGTCAGCCCCAGCATTTT. This gives the protein CASSKQGAGQPQHF. This chain joins TRBV21-1 and TRBJ1-5. TRBV21-1 corresponds to a pseudogene. This CDR3 comprises 14 residues.

This clone was seen just once. The genes are TRBV24-1 and TRBJ2-5, with D perhaps TRBD2 (6 bases). The CDR3 consists of 14 residues. Germline lookup yields CDR1 KGHDR and CDR2 SFDVKD. V lost 4 bases and J 2 bases, leaving 10 bases between the germline ends. The CDR3 here is CATSDRRGQETQYF. In nucleotides, the CDR3 is TGTGCCACCAGTGACCGGCGGGGTCAAGAGACCCAGTACTTC.

This chain connects TRBV9 to TRBJ2-3; tentatively, D is TRBD2 (5 bases). This CDR3 region has 15 residues. The V and J ends lost 0 bases and 0 bases respectively, with 8 bases between them. The germline V gene has CDR1 SGDLS and CDR2 YYNGEE. CDR3 nucleotide sequence: TGTGCCAGCAGCGTAGACGGACTTAGCACAGATACGCAGTATTTT. It is translated as CASSVDGLSTDTQYF.

The CDR3: CASLTGGSEAFF. The CDR3 nucleotides are TGTGCCAGTTTGACAGGGGGCTCTGAAGCTTTCTTT. V is TRBV19 and J is TRBJ1-1; 10 bases are a match to TRBD1. Germline V lookup: CDR1 LNHDA, CDR2 SQIVND (reference sequence). This CDR3 has 12 residues. With 8 bases clipped from V and 6 bases from J, the junction kept 3 bases outside the gene matches.

The rearrangement uses TRBV14 and TRBJ2-5, with D perhaps matching TRBD2 (5 bases). The CDR3 has 13 amino acids. Germline values: CDR1 SGHDN, CDR2 FVKESK. V lost 0 bases, J lost 10 bases, and 12 bases lay in between. Here the CDR3 reads CASSQEFFRGQYF. The CDR3 DNA follows: TGTGCCAGCAGCCAAGAATTCTTCCGGGGCCAGTACTTC.

On this clone: At one end, the junction sequence differs from germline, possibly due to a read error. CDR3 in amino acids: CASSLVGGTASF. The CDR3 region has the DNA TGTGCCAGCAGCTTAGTAGGAGGGACGGCATCTTTC. The J gene is TRBJ1-2, the V gene TRBV7-9; TRBD1 is a possible D gene (5 bases). The CDR3 sequence is 12 residues long. Germline-derived CDR1 and CDR2 are SEHNR and FQNEAQ (reference sequence).

J is TRBJ1-2 and V is TRBV4-1; D might be TRBD1 (6 bases). The germline CDR1 and CDR2 sequences are MGHRA and YSYEKL. V was pared by 0 bases and J by 8 bases, with 16 bases between. The CDR3 totals 15 residues. The CDR3 nucleotides are TGCGCCAGCAGCCAAGATGAGGGGACATCGCAGGGCTACACCTTC. Protein product: CASSQDEGTSQGYTF.

This clone was observed at least ten times. The chain is built from TRBV5-6 and TRBJ1-3, with D perhaps TRBD1 (5 bases). The germline gives CDR1 SGHDT, CDR2 YYEEEE. Deletions cut 1 base from V and 0 bases from J, with 11 bases between. This CDR3 spans 16 amino acids. CDR3 nucleotides: TGTGCCAGCAGCTTGCCCGCCGACAGCTCTGGAAACACCATATATTTT. This gives the protein CASSLPADSSGNTIYF.

This rearrangement joins TRBV5-8 to TRBJ2-7; D gene unclear. Germline V gives CDR1 SGHTS, CDR2 YDEGEE. There are 14 residues in the CDR3. V shed 0 bases and J shed 3 bases, with 10 bases lying between them. The CDR3 loop reads CASSLGGNYYEQYF. The CDR3 DNA reads TGTGCCAGCAGCTTGGGCGGTAATTACTACGAGCAGTACTTC.

The V gene is TRBV30, the J gene TRBJ1-4, with 11 bases identical to TRBD1. The ends lost 3 bases at V and 4 bases at J; junction bases unmatched: 16. The germline V gene encodes CDR1 GTSNPN and CDR2 SVGIG (reference sequence). The CDR3 sequence is 19 residues long. The DNA for the CDR3 is TGTGCCTGGAGATCGGACAGGGGGCGCGCCGAAGAAAATAATGAAAAACTGTTTTTT. It is translated as CAWRSDRGRAEENNEKLFF.

The V call is TRBV19, the J call TRBJ2-7; the match to TRBD2 covers 11 bases. This CDR3 has 15 amino acids. The trim removed 3 bases at V and 5 bases at J, leaving 6 bases unmatched. CDR1 is LNHDA and CDR2 is SQIVND in the germline V gene (reference sequence). Here the CDR3 DNA reads TGTGCCAGTAGTATTTTAGCGGGAGGGCTCAACGAGCAGTACTTC. Amino acid sequence: CASSILAGGLNEQYF.

This clone was observed a single time. The V gene is TRBV5-1, the J gene TRBJ1-2; D uncertain. This CDR3 spans 15 amino acids. Between the trimmed V and J ends, which lost 0 bases and 3 bases, there was a span of 12 bases. Germline-derived CDR1 and CDR2 are SGHRS and YFSETQ. CDR3 in DNA: TGCGCCAGCAGCTTGGCACGGGGTCCGGACTATGGCTACACCTTC. It yields the protein CASSLARGPDYGYTF.

The chain couples TRBV30 to TRBJ2-3; D not certain. CDR1 is GTSNPN, CDR2 SVGIG, per germline (reference sequence). The CDR3 has 14 residues. V lost 1 base and J 2 bases, leaving 10 bases between the germline ends. The CDR3 loop is CAWSDSSFTDTQYF. In DNA form, the CDR3 reads TGTGCCTGGAGTGACAGCTCGTTCACAGATACGCAGTATTTT.

A remark on this clone: The missing conserved phenylalanine or tryptophan at the end of this CDR3 makes a read error likely. The limits of the CDR3 on the DNA are not certain, so only TCRdb's listed CDR3 is given. The rearrangement uses TRBV21-1 and TRBJ1-2; TRBD1 was called by the table and not checked on the DNA. TRBV21-1 is a known pseudogene. The CDR3 has 16 amino acids, counting both end residues. The CDR3 loop reads CASSTKSREQGRRFTV.